This TCR beta chain originates from a study of blood T cell repertoires in COVID-19. J gave up 2 bases and V 7 bases, and 7 bases lay outside the gene matches. CDR1 is SNHLY and CDR2 is FYNNEI in the germline V gene. CDR3 length: 14 amino acids. Clones were sequenced by immunoSEQ multiplex PCR, and TCRdb holds only the in-frame ones, with some missing. Here the sample spans about 150,000 clones, around 84% being singletons. The V gene is TRBV2, the J gene TRBJ1-2; 7 bases fit TRBD1. This TCR was recovered from a human donor in a cohort sampled during active COVID-19. Sequencing was carried out using peripheral blood. In DNA form, the CDR3 reads TGTGCCAGCACTGACCTACAGGGGAACTATGGCTACACCTTC. As protein: CASTDLQGNYGYTF.